This T cell receptor beta chain was captured in a study of CD8+CD57+ T cells in acquired aplastic anemia. The wider study: DNA recovered from sorted CD4+ and CD8+ cells had a mean of approximately 3 ug.

The germline V and J ends were trimmed by 2 bases and 6 bases, with 14 bases remaining between them. The germline V gene has CDR1 MNHEY and CDR2 SVGAGI. The CDR3 is made up of 16 amino acids. As regards this clonotype: Its specificity is not known.

General observations from the study: Overlapping CD8+ CDR3 repertoires of patients and controls contained approximately 28 shared sequences. With respect to CD8+ Simpson's diversity, patients and controls did not differ significantly.

Genomic DNA constituted the template upon which TCR beta VDJ and CDR3 profiling was performed. TCRdb passed the reads through MiXCR, listing each CDR3 protein once. The sample has 150,000 to 200,000 distinct CDR3 sequences, roughly 64% seen once. The rearrangement uses TRBV6-5 and TRBJ1-6; D possibly corresponds to TRBD1 (6 bases). This TCR came from a human donor with severe aplastic anemia or a healthy control (not recorded which). Material for sequencing was sorted CD4+, CD8+, or CD8+CD57+ T cells (not recorded which) from PBMCs. The CDR3, as DNA: TGTGCCAGCAGTTACGGAGGGGGGGCAGGTAATTCACCCCTCCACTTT. Translated, it gives CASSYGGGAGNSPLHF.